The 8 T cell receptor beta chains below were found in one sample sequenced in a study of vaccination effects on CD4 cells after COVID-19. Some clones are missing from TCRdb's copy, which holds only in-frame ones; the method was immunoSEQ multiplex PCR. The sample has around 62,000 clones; 70% to 75% are singletons. Antigens of these TCRs are unknown. It was after more than nine days of culture that CD4+ T cells were isolated. All participants had two doses of either the BNT162b2 or mRNA-1273 vaccine. Here the sequenced sample was CD4+ T cells from PBMCs cultured without peptide, taken after COVID-19 vaccination. Receptor source: a human donor who received a COVID-19 vaccine.

This clone appeared once. The V and J genes are TRBV7-3 and TRBJ2-5; D may be TRBD2 (5 bases). The CDR3 length is 15 residues. CDR1 and CDR2 from the germline V gene are SGHTA and FQGTGA. V was trimmed by 2 bases and J by 1 base, leaving 11 bases between them. CDR3: CASSLGAAGQETQYF. CDR3 in DNA: TGTGCCAGCAGCTTAGGCGCGGCGGGCCAAGAGACCCAGTACTTC.

The rearrangement joins TRBV6-2 or TRBV6-3 to TRBJ2-5; TRBD2 matches at 12 bases. The CDR3 is 15 residues long. CDR1 is MNHEY, CDR2 SVGEGT, per germline. V lost 4 bases and J lost 5; bases outside the gene matches: 5. The CDR3 region is CASSSHTSGGETQYF. CDR3 in DNA: TGTGCCAGCAGTTCTCATACTAGCGGGGGGGAGACCCAGTACTTC.

The chain carries TRBV6-5 and TRBJ1-1; D is possibly TRBD1 (5 bases). With 5 bases removed from V and 0 bases from J, the gap between germline ends came to 13 bases. Germline CDR1 MNHEY, CDR2 SVGAGI. The CDR3 spans 15 residues. CDR3 residues: CASSRNRRLNTEAFF. For the CDR3, the DNA is TGTGCCAGCAGTCGGAACAGGCGATTGAACACTGAAGCTTTCTTT.

J is TRBJ2-2 and V is TRBV10-1; D not certain. There are 13 residues in the CDR3. V was shortened by 4 bases and J by 7 bases, with 10 bases between the two germline ends. Germline V gene lookup returns CDR1 WNHNN and CDR2 SYGVQD (reference sequence). CDR3 sequence reads: CASSVDGYGELFF. In DNA, the CDR3 is TGCGCCAGCAGTGTGGACGGATACGGGGAGCTGTTTTTT.

V usage is TRBV18 and J usage is TRBJ1-2; D perhaps matches TRBD1 (5 bases). CDR1 and CDR2 from the germline V gene are KGHSH and LQKENI. The CDR3 is made up of 15 amino acids. The V end was cut by 3 bases, the J end by 8 bases, with 19 bases between. CDR3 coding DNA: TGTGCCAGCTCACCCTATGAGGGGTCAAATGGGGGCTACACCTTC. Encoded protein: CASSPYEGSNGGYTF.

V is TRBV27 and J is TRBJ2-7; no reliable D call. CDR1 is MNHEY, CDR2 SMNVEV, per germline (reference sequence). Trimming took off 5 bases at V and 3 bases at J, with 5 bases between the two ends. The CDR3 sequence is 11 residues long. The CDR3 DNA reads as TGTGCCAGCAGTACATTCTACGAGCAGTACGTC. Protein sequence: CASSTFYEQYV.

The V and J genes are TRBV14 and TRBJ2-2; TRBD1 matches 10 bases. The CDR3 contains 16 residues. The V gene end was trimmed by 5 bases and the J gene end by 3 bases; junction bases not matched to a gene: 6. Germline values: CDR1 SGHDN, CDR2 FVKESK. The CDR3 nucleotides are TGTGCCAGCAGCTCACGTGGGACAGGGGACACCGGGGAGCTGTTTTTT. It is translated as CASSSRGTGDTGELFF.

The chain carries TRBV7-2 and TRBJ2-3; unclear D gene. In germline, CDR1 is SGHTA, CDR2 FQGNSA. Trimming pared 5 bases from V and 14 bases from J, leaving 17 bases between. The CDR3 sequence is 12 residues long. CDR3 sequence (DNA): TGTGCCAGCAGCCCAGTGCTGGGTCTCCGGTATTTT. This gives the protein CASSPVLGLRYF.